This T cell receptor (beta chain) was sequenced in a study of T cells after yellow fever vaccination. Overall study: Fractions low in cell number were prepared with SMART-Seq v4 Ultra Low Input. Study-wide results and limits: It was the secondary response that reached its peak faster, day 5 versus 15, but it was weaker. Most clones from primary vaccination were detected again post-booster (96% CD4, approximately 90% CD8). Relatively few clonotypes were ones that appeared in both CD4 and CD8 compartments.

TCRdb processed the 5' RACE reads anew with MiXCR; each CDR3 protein has one entry. The table records 200,000 to 250,000 distinct CDR3 sequences, 3% to 4% of them present only once. CDR1 SGHTA and CDR2 FQGNSA come from the germline V gene. V lost 3 bases to trimming and J lost 4 bases, with 5 bases between them. The CDR3 is made up of 12 amino acids. This clonotype was recorded at least ten times. Its specificity is unknown. This clonotype was sampled from a man younger than 30 who received the YFV17D yellow fever vaccine. J is TRBJ2-3 and V is TRBV7-2; D is uncertain. The sample in question was CD4+ T cells sorted from PBMCs, obtained 10 days after the yellow fever booster vaccination. CDR3 region: CASSFTPDTQYF. CDR3 nucleotide sequence: TGTGCCAGCAGCTTCACCCCAGATACGCAGTATTTT.